This TCR beta chain comes out of a study of blood T cell repertoires in COVID-19. Study-level information: Acute and convalescent COVID-19 samples came from the United States, Italy and Spain. In each case, the material was cDNA or gDNA derived from T cells, B-cell-depleted T cells, or PBMCs.

Authors' data handling: Quantification of nucleated cells was approximated via reference gene primer amplification. Measured with immunoSEQ multiplex PCR; TCRdb has only the in-frame clones, and not every one. D and trimming were read from the DNA, whereas the V and J calls and clone size are those reported in that table. Of 100,000 to 150,000 clones listed, roughly 86% are singletons. Germline lookup yields CDR1 LGHNA and CDR2 YNFKEQ. This CDR3 contains 16 residues. J was trimmed by 6 bases and V by 3 bases; bases with no gene match: 9. The receptor comes from a human donor in a cohort sampled during active COVID-19. The chain uses TRBV4-2 and TRBJ2-7; 12 nucleotides agree with TRBD2. Specimen: peripheral blood. As DNA, the CDR3 is TGTGCCAGCAGCCAGGGGGCTAGCGGGAGGGGAAGCGAGCAGTACTTC. Translation: CASSQGASGRGSEQYF.